This TCR beta chain was recovered during a study of cytomegalovirus exposure and HLA in healthy donors. Study-level information: The 120 validation repertoires used the same platform as the 550 to 850 first-cohort repertoires (as reported by a later analysis).

Generated by immunoSEQ multiplex PCR, the TCRdb table keeps only in-frame clones and is missing some. The table lists about 170,000 clones, 85% to 90% of them singletons. A note on this clone: Its antigen is still unknown.

General study findings and limits: Cytomegalovirus association was assigned to 170 or so TCR beta chains. Reports credit the classifier with highly specific, highly sensitive diagnosis of cytomegalovirus status.

J was trimmed by 6 bases and V by 1 base; bases with no gene match: 8. The CDR3 contains 16 residues. Germline V gene sequence: CDR1 SGHKS, CDR2 YYEKEE (reference sequence). The V gene is TRBV5-5, the J gene TRBJ1-5, with 9 positions matching TRBD1. This sequence was found in a woman aged 18-29 years in good health and CMV-seropositive. The sample comprised PBMCs. This CDR3 reads CASSLWGQGRAQPQHF. As DNA, the CDR3 is TGTGCCAGCAGCTTGTGGGGACAGGGACGGGCTCAGCCCCAGCATTTT.